These T cell receptor beta chains were read from a single sample in a study of spatial heterogeneity in lung cancer. Each CDR3 protein is one row after TCRdb ran MiXCR on the 5' RACE reads. The sample includes about 30,000 distinct CDR3 sequences, 6% of them seen just once. Sequenced here: PBMCs, sampled at follow-up. Receptors were obtained from a male donor with early-stage non-small cell lung cancer. CDR3s include the opening cysteine and the closing phenylalanine or tryptophan. A D gene is named only where the DNA matches it firmly. Only part of the rows carry a size: once, few, many, or a class if the clone is expanded.

TRBV6-5	-	TRBJ1-6	many	TGTGCCAGCAGTCTCGGACAAAATAATTCACCCCTCCACTTT	CASSLGQNNSPLHF
TRBV11-3	TRBD2	TRBJ2-1	many	TGTGCCAGCAGCTTAGATTTGGGACTAGCGGACAATGAGCAGTTCTTC	CASSLDLGLADNEQFF
TRBV12-3/TRBV12-4	-	TRBJ1-6	many	TGTGCCAGCAGTTTGTCCGTAGGGGATTCACCCCTCCACTTT	CASSLSVGDSPLHF
TRBV9	-	TRBJ1-2	many	TGTGCCAGCAGCTCCCGAACGGGCTACACCTTC	CASSSRTGYTF
TRBV4-1	-	TRBJ1-1	many	TGCGCCAGCAGCCAGGGGACGTCCTTGAACACTGAAGCTTTCTTT	CASSQGTSLNTEAFF
TRBV3-2	-	TRBJ2-6	-	TGTGCCAGCAGCCAACCGAGGGTCCCCGGGGCCAACGTCCTGACTTTC	CASSQPRVPGANVLTF
TRBV11-2	-	TRBJ1-1	many	TGTGCCAGCAGCCCGGACCTAAACACTGAAGCTTTCTTT	CASSPDLNTEAFF
TRBV7-2	-	TRBJ1-2	medium-sized	TGTGCCAGCAGCTCCCGGACAGCAGCTTATGGCTACACCTTC	CASSSRTAAYGYTF
TRBV20-1	-	TRBJ2-4	many	TGCAGTGCTAGTCAGATGGCCAAAAACATTCAGTACTTC	CSASQMAKNIQYF
TRBV19	-	TRBJ1-2	many	TGTGCCAGTAGACCAGGTCCGTTCTATGGCTACACCTTC	CASRPGPFYGYTF
TRBV20-1	-	TRBJ1-2	many	TGCAGTGCTAATTCCCAGACTTACCTCTTGCGGGGCTACACCTTC	CSANSQTYLLRGYTF
TRBV19	-	TRBJ1-2	many	TGTGCCAGTAGAGATGGACGGAACTATGGCTACACCTTC	CASRDGRNYGYTF
TRBV9	TRBD1	TRBJ2-2	many	TGTGCCAGCAGCGGGAGACAGGGGGCGACCGGGGAGCTGTTTTTT	CASSGRQGATGELFF
TRBV7-2	TRBD1	TRBJ2-5	many	TGTGCCAGCAGCCTAGGACAGGACCCGGAGACCCAGTACTTC	CASSLGQDPETQYF
TRBV29-1	-	TRBJ2-4	many	TGCAGCGTTCTCCAGGGGACTTTGGGAGGCATTCAGTACTTC	CSVLQGTLGGIQYF
TRBV7-2	TRBD2	TRBJ2-2	many	TGTGCCAGCAGCTTAGAACTAGCGGGATACGGGGAGCTGTTTTTT	CASSLELAGYGELFF
TRBV7-2	TRBD1	TRBJ1-2	few	TGTGCCAGCAGCCTGGACAGGGGGCGCCTTGGCTACACCTTC	CASSLDRGRLGYTF
TRBV30	-	TRBJ1-2	many	TGTGCCTGGAGCCTCGGTACCGGCTACACCTTC	CAWSLGTGYTF
TRBV9	-	TRBJ1-2	many	TGTGCCAGCAGCGTGACAAGTAACTATGGCTACACCTTC	CASSVTSNYGYTF
TRBV7-2	TRBD2	TRBJ2-1	few	TGTGCCAGCAGCTTCGAGACTAGCGTCAATGAGCAGTTCTTC	CASSFETSVNEQFF
TRBV5-4	-	TRBJ1-1	-	TGTGCCAGCAGCTTGGCCTTCGGGTCAGGGAGAGGGGCGAACACTGAAGCTTTCTTT	CASSLAFGSGRGANTEAFF
TRBV20-1	TRBD1	TRBJ1-2	few	TGCAGTGTTACCGGGACAGCTTCCCTCTATGGCTACACCTTC	CSVTGTASLYGYTF
TRBV2	-	TRBJ1-2	many	TGTGCCAGCAAGGCAGGGAATAACTATGGCTACACCTTC	CASKAGNNYGYTF
TRBV9	-	TRBJ2-1	-	TGTGCCAGCAGCGTAGGGGGGCTAGCTCCCCCGTGGAATGAGCAGTTCTTC	CASSVGGLAPPWNEQFF
TRBV13	-	TRBJ2-7	-	TGTGCCAGCAGCTTAGCGCTCGAGCAGTACTTC	CASSLALEQYF
TRBV6-5	-	TRBJ2-1	many	TGTGCCAGCAGCCTATGGGGGGGCCGGTACAATGAGCAGTTCTTC	CASSLWGGRYNEQFF
TRBV5-6	-	TRBJ1-1	many	TGTGCCAGCAGCTTGTGGTTCGGGTTCTACACTGAAGCTTTCTTT	CASSLWFGFYTEAFF
TRBV2	TRBD1	TRBJ2-5	few	TGTGCCAGCGGACCAGGGACAGGGGGGCAAGAGACCCAGTACTTC	CASGPGTGGQETQYF
TRBV27	TRBD2	TRBJ2-5	few	TGTGCCAGCAGTTTAGGGGCGGGGGGGCTTGAGACCCAGTACTTC	CASSLGAGGLETQYF
TRBV4-2	-	TRBJ2-3	many	TGTGCCAGCAGCCAGTTCGGGACCGTTATCGACACAGATACGCAGTATTTT	CASSQFGTVIDTDTQYF
TRBV4-3	-	TRBJ2-3	many	TGCGCCAGCAGCCAAGGACTACCCTCCACAGATACGCAGTATTTT	CASSQGLPSTDTQYF
TRBV27	-	TRBJ2-1	-	TGTGCCAGCAGTAAGGGACCTAATGAGCAGTTCTTC	CASSKGPNEQFF
TRBV20-1	-	TRBJ1-1	many	TGCAGTGCACCCAAGGGGGTAGGCACTGAAGCTTTCTTT	CSAPKGVGTEAFF
TRBV19	TRBD2	TRBJ2-1	many	TGTGCCAGTAACCCTCGACTAGCGGGATGGAATGAGCAGTTCTTC	CASNPRLAGWNEQFF
TRBV12-3/TRBV12-4	-	TRBJ1-1	few	TGTGCCAGCAGTTTTTCAGGGTCCGTCGCTGAAGCTTTCTTT	CASSFSGSVAEAFF
TRBV6-6	-	TRBJ2-7	many	TGTGCCAGCACCACAAGACCGAGTATCTACGAGCAGTACTTC	CASTTRPSIYEQYF
TRBV7-3	TRBD2	TRBJ2-1	many	TGTGCCAGCAGCTTCGGGACTAGCGGGGTCGATGAGCAGTTCTTC	CASSFGTSGVDEQFF
TRBV12-5	-	TRBJ1-5	many	TGTGCTAGTGGTTTGGCTCAGAGCAATCAGCCCCAGCATTTT	CASGLAQSNQPQHF
TRBV7-8	-	TRBJ1-5	many	TGTGCCAGCAGGGGTCTACCGGGTAGCAATCAGCCCCAGCATTTT	CASRGLPGSNQPQHF
TRBV29-1	-	TRBJ1-4	many	TGCAGCGTTGAAGTGGCAGCAACTAATGAAAAACTGTTTTTT	CSVEVAATNEKLFF
TRBV29-1	TRBD2	TRBJ2-5	many	TGCAGCGTTACTAGCGGGAGAGAGACCCAGTACTTC	CSVTSGRETQYF
TRBV12-3/TRBV12-4	-	TRBJ1-2	few	TGTGCCACCGCCGCCGGGGTATATGGCTACACCTTC	CATAAGVYGYTF
TRBV29-1	-	TRBJ2-5	many	TGCAGCGGTGGGACAAATTCACAAGAGACCCAGTACTTC	CSGGTNSQETQYF
TRBV4-3	-	TRBJ2-5	few	TGCGCCAGCAGCCAAGTCCGGTTTGGGAGAGAGACCCAGTACTTC	CASSQVRFGRETQYF
TRBV7-9	TRBD1	TRBJ1-1	-	TGTGCCAGCAGCTTAAGGACAGGGGGGACTGAAGCTTTCTTT	CASSLRTGGTEAFF
TRBV3-1	TRBD2	TRBJ2-7	few	TGTGCCAGCAGCCAAGACCTGACTAGCAAGGTCGAGCAGTACTTC	CASSQDLTSKVEQYF
TRBV6-5	TRBD1	TRBJ2-7	many	TGTGCCAGCAGTCCCGGGACAGGGGTGGGCGAGCAGTACTTC	CASSPGTGVGEQYF
TRBV11-3	TRBD2	TRBJ2-1	medium-sized	TGTGCCAGCAGCTCTCGGGAGGCCAGGCCTGAGCAGTTCTTC	CASSSREARPEQFF
TRBV11-2	-	TRBJ1-4	many	TGTGCCAGCAGCTTTCAGGGAGTACATGAAAAACTGTTTTTT	CASSFQGVHEKLFF
TRBV21-1	-	TRBJ2-7	many	TGTGCCAGCAGCAGTGGGGGGAGTGACGAGCAGTACTTC	CASSSGGSDEQYF
TRBV12-3/TRBV12-4	-	TRBJ2-7	few	TGTGCCAGCAGTTCGCAGGGCCACGAGCAGTACTTC	CASSSQGHEQYF
TRBV5-1	TRBD1	TRBJ1-2	many	TGCGCCAGCAGCCTAGGGACAGTGCTTGGCTACACCTTC	CASSLGTVLGYTF
TRBV27	-	TRBJ2-4	many	TGTGCCAGCAGTGAAATGGACAGCAAAAACATTCAGTACTTC	CASSEMDSKNIQYF
TRBV7-9	TRBD1	TRBJ1-4	many	TGTGCCAGCAGCCCCGACAGGGGTGAAAAACTGTTTTTT	CASSPDRGEKLFF
TRBV6-1	TRBD1	TRBJ1-5	many	TGTGCCAGCAGTGGGGCGACAGGGGGTCAGCCCCAGCATTTT	CASSGATGGQPQHF
TRBV6-5	-	TRBJ2-5	many	TGTGCCAGCAGTAACCCCCCCATACAAGAGACCCAGTACTTC	CASSNPPIQETQYF
TRBV29-1	-	TRBJ2-3	many	TGCAGCGTTTCCACAGGGTTTATTGGAGATACGCAGTATTTT	CSVSTGFIGDTQYF
TRBV29-1	TRBD2	TRBJ2-1	many	TGCAGCGTTGAGAAGCGGGAGATGTGGGATGAGCAGTTCTTC	CSVEKREMWDEQFF
TRBV28	-	TRBJ2-1	many	-	CASSLFLFRTGSYNEQFF
TRBV20-1	TRBD2	TRBJ2-1	-	TGCAGTGCCCAGCTAGGTAGCGGGGGGGTCTACAATGAGCAGTTCTTC	CSAQLGSGGVYNEQFF